Shown below are 30 T cell receptor beta chains from a single sample sequenced in a study of a mutant IDH1 vaccine in newly diagnosed glioma. Documented time point: baseline, week 1 (first vaccination visit). Regarding treatment: pre-vaccination baseline after standard-of-care therapy. The protocol was immunoSEQ multiplex PCR, while the TCRdb copy is restricted to in-frame clones and leaves out a portion. The sample contains approximately 92,000 clones, roughly 80% of which appear only once. The input for sequencing was PBMCs, taken from a glioma patient treated with radiotherapy, temozolomide or both. Receptors originate from a woman between 50 and 59 years old with glioma.

V gene TRBV6-1 combines with J gene TRBJ2-2; tentative D call: TRBD2 (6 bases). CDR3 length: 12 amino acids. Germline lookup yields CDR1 MNHNS and CDR2 SASEGT. Trimming left V 10 bases short and J 4 bases short, with 10 bases between. The CDR3 loop reads CATRDFTGELFF. DNA for the CDR3: TGTGCCACCAGGGACTTCACCGGGGAGCTGTTTTTT.

The rearrangement links TRBV27 to TRBJ1-2, with D unresolved. Germline lookup yields CDR1 MNHEY and CDR2 SMNVEV (reference sequence). The CDR3 extends over 13 amino acids. The V end lost 6 bases, the J end lost 3 bases, and 11 bases lay between the germline ends. The CDR3 DNA reads TGTGCCAGCAGACAGACATGGGACTATGGCTACACCTTC. This codes for CASRQTWDYGYTF.

This clone has just one count. The chain employs TRBV7-9 and TRBJ1-2; no reliable D call. V was trimmed by 1 base and J by 8 bases, leaving 17 bases between them. CDR3 size: 15 residues. Germline V CDR1 and CDR2: SEHNR, FQNEAQ (reference sequence). CDR3 sequence reads: CASSLEVTGMDGYTF. The CDR3 DNA follows: TGTGCCAGCAGCTTAGAAGTTACCGGGATGGACGGCTACACCTTC. Combining the CDR3 with reference TRBV7-9 and TRBJ1-2 gives the whole variable domain DTGVSQNPRHKITKRGQNVTFRCDPISEHNRLYWYRQTLGQGPEFLTYFQNEAQLEKSRLLSDRFSAERPKGSFSTLEIQRTEQGDSAMYLCASSLEVTGMDGYTFGSGTRLTVV.

This clone occurred once. The chain has TRBV29-1 and TRBJ1-2; 9 bases match TRBD1. Germline V gene data show CDR1 as SQVTM and CDR2 as ANQGSEA. The CDR3 spans 11 residues. J gave up 13 bases and V 5 bases, and 8 bases lay outside the gene matches. In nucleotides, the CDR3 is TGCAGCGTTCCGGGACAGGGCCCCATCACCTTC. Translated, it gives CSVPGQGPITF.

This clone is a singleton in its sample. This sequence joins TRBV18 and TRBJ2-7; no clear D gene. V gave up 3 bases and J gave up 8 bases, with 14 bases separating them. The CDR3 loop spans 13 amino acids. The germline gives CDR1 KGHSH, CDR2 LQKENI. This chain's CDR3 is CASSPGNPRQQYF. The CDR3 bases are TGTGCCAGCTCACCGGGGAATCCCAGGCAGCAGTACTTC.

CDR3 region: CASRPDRNSPLHF. Written as DNA, the CDR3 is TGTGCCAGCAGACCCGACAGGAATTCACCCCTCCACTTT. This chain joins TRBV6-5 and TRBJ1-6; D may be TRBD1 (6 bases). V shed 6 bases and J shed 7 bases, with 10 bases lying between them. CDR3 length: 13 residues. Germline CDR1 MNHEY, CDR2 SVGAGI.

Only one count was recorded for this clone. The rearrangement joins TRBV6-5 to TRBJ2-7, with D uncertain. V lost 0 bases to trimming and J lost 2 bases, with 8 bases between them. In germline, CDR1 is MNHEY, CDR2 SVGAGI. The CDR3 consists of 14 residues. This chain's CDR3 is CASSYSISPYEQYF. The CDR3 DNA reads TGTGCCAGCAGTTACTCGATCTCTCCCTACGAGCAGTACTTC.

The chain employs TRBV4-2 and TRBJ1-1; the D is unclear. The germline V and J ends were trimmed by 4 bases and 2 bases, with 11 bases remaining between them. The CDR3 totals 14 residues. The germline gives CDR1 LGHNA, CDR2 YNFKEQ. CDR3 coding DNA: TGTGCCAGCAGCCCTCGACTGCTAAACACTGAAGCTTTCTTT. It codes for CASSPRLLNTEAFF.

V usage is TRBV7-9 and J usage is TRBJ2-1; TRBD2 matches 8 bases. V lost 4 bases and J lost 3; bases outside the gene matches: 8. CDR1 is SEHNR, CDR2 FQNEAQ, per germline (reference sequence). The CDR3 is 16 residues long. The CDR3 DNA is TGTGCCAGCAGCTCCGGACTAGCCCGAGTCTACAATGAGCAGTTCTTC. Translation: CASSSGLARVYNEQFF.

The gene calls are TRBV7-2 and TRBJ2-7; TRBD1 matches at 11 bases. Germline CDR1 reads SGHTA; CDR2 reads FQGNSA. CDR3 length: 15 amino acids. With V trimmed by 3 bases and J by 2 bases, 3 bases remained unmatched. CDR3 in DNA: TGTGCCAGCAGCTTGGGACAGGGGGGGACCTACGAGCAGTACTTC. This gives the protein CASSLGQGGTYEQYF. The whole variable domain, remainder taken from reference TRBV7-2 and TRBJ2-7, is GAGVSQSPSNKVTEKGKDVELRCDPISGHTALYWYRQSLGQGLEFLIYFQGNSAPDKSGLPSDRFSAERTGGSVSTLTIQRTQQEDSAVYLCASSLGQGGTYEQYFGPGTRLTVT.

The chain joins TRBV5-1 to TRBJ1-4, with D maybe TRBD1 (6 bases). V lost 4 bases and J 0 bases, leaving 13 bases between the germline ends. The CDR3 consists of 16 residues. Germline loops: CDR1 SGHRS, CDR2 YFSETQ. This CDR3 reads CASSQGQPATNEKLFF. CDR3 coding DNA: TGCGCCAGCAGCCAAGGACAGCCTGCAACTAATGAAAAACTGTTTTTT.

This clone was found a few times. The J gene is TRBJ2-7, the V gene TRBV6-5; possibly TRBD1 for D (6 bases). The CDR3 is 14 amino acids. Germline CDR1 is MNHEY and CDR2 is SVGAGI. V was shortened by 0 bases and J by 3 bases, with 9 bases between the two germline ends. This CDR3 reads CASSYSHRVYEQYF. The CDR3 coding sequence is TGTGCCAGCAGTTACTCCCACAGGGTCTACGAGCAGTACTTC.

This clone was seen only once. The CDR3 protein is CASSITGQGGGELFF. CDR3 DNA sequence: TGTGCCAGTAGTATAACGGGACAGGGTGGCGGGGAGCTGTTTTTT. The chain carries TRBV19 and TRBJ2-2, with TRBD1 identical over 9 bases. J was trimmed by 7 bases and V by 2 bases; bases with no gene match: 5. CDR1 and CDR2 (germline): LNHDA, SQIVND (reference sequence). The CDR3 sequence is 15 residues long.

The chain combines TRBV27 with TRBJ1-4, with D possibly matching TRBD1 (6 bases). The CDR3 is 14 amino acids. The V gene lost 8 bases and the J gene lost 8 bases, with 18 bases spanning the gap. Germline V gene lookup returns CDR1 MNHEY and CDR2 SMNVEV (reference sequence). The CDR3 protein is CASGKNREREKLFF. The CDR3 DNA reads as TGTGCCAGCGGGAAGAACAGGGAACGGGAAAAACTGTTTTTT.

This chain uses TRBV10-3 with TRBJ1-3; possibly TRBD1 for D (5 bases). The germline V and J ends were trimmed by 7 bases and 0 bases, with 7 bases remaining between them. There are 13 residues in the CDR3. Germline CDR1 reads ENHRY; CDR2 reads SYGVKD. CDR3 residues: CAITGSSGNTIYF. CDR3 coding DNA: TGTGCCATCACAGGGTCCTCTGGAAACACCATATATTTT.

The chain employs TRBV5-1 and TRBJ2-5, with 9 bases lining up with TRBD2. Trimming at V came to 4 bases and at J to 2 bases, leaving 3 bases not matched to a gene. From germline, CDR1 is SGHRS and CDR2 YFSETQ. This CDR3 is 14 amino acids long. The CDR3 DNA follows: TGCGCCAGCAGCGCGGGGGGGACACAAGAGACCCAGTACTTC. Its protein is CASSAGGTQETQYF.

The CDR3 DNA sequence: TGCGCCAGCAGCAAGGACAGGGATCAAAACACCATATATTTT. This translates into CASSKDRDQNTIYF. The V gene is TRBV5-1, the J gene TRBJ1-3; 8 nucleotides line up with TRBD1. Germline V gives CDR1 SGHRS, CDR2 YFSETQ. V lost 4 bases, J lost 6 bases, and 6 bases stayed unmatched. This CDR3 has 14 amino acids.

This chain links TRBV7-3 with TRBJ1-1; 7 bases are shared with TRBD1. The CDR3 spans 14 residues. V lost 2 bases to trimming and J lost 0 bases; unmatched junction nucleotides: 0. CDR1 is SGHTA, CDR2 FQGTGA, per germline. As DNA, the CDR3 is TGTGCCAGCAGCTTACAGGGGGTGAACACTGAAGCTTTCTTT. It is translated as CASSLQGVNTEAFF.

The rearrangement links TRBV7-2 to TRBJ2-3; 14 bases agree with TRBD2. The CDR3 runs to 17 residues. Germline V gene lookup returns CDR1 SGHTA and CDR2 FQGNSA. The J segment lost 4 bases and the V segment lost 5 bases, leaving 8 bases of the junction unmatched. This CDR3 reads CASSHRLAGGLADTQYF. The CDR3 DNA is TGTGCCAGCAGCCATAGACTAGCGGGGGGGCTTGCAGATACGCAGTATTTT.

Worth noting for this clone: The missing conserved phenylalanine or tryptophan at the end of this CDR3 makes a read error likely. The chain has TRBV2 and TRBJ2-7, with a weak D call TRBD1 (5 bases). The V end lost 2 bases, the J end lost 3 bases, and 8 bases lay between the germline ends. CDR3 length: 13 amino acids. Germline values: CDR1 SNHLY, CDR2 FYNNEI. For the CDR3, the DNA is TGTGCCAGCAGTGAAAGGGGCCGCTACGAGCAGTACCTC. Its translation is CASSERGRYEQYL.

The chain joins TRBV19 to TRBJ1-2, with 9 bases aligning to TRBD1. CDR1 and CDR2 (germline): LNHDA, SQIVND (reference sequence). The CDR3 is 15 amino acids. J lost 3 bases, V lost 2 bases, and 4 bases had no gene match. The CDR3 bases are TGTGCCAGTAGTATACCGGGACAGGGAGACTATGGCTACACCTTC. Its protein product is CASSIPGQGDYGYTF.

The CDR3: CASSPGIGTEAFF. CDR3 bases: TGTGCCAGCAGCCCCGGGATAGGCACTGAAGCTTTCTTT. The chain carries TRBV28 and TRBJ1-1, with D uncertain. V lost 6 bases, J lost 4 bases, and 12 bases lay in between. Germline V gene data show CDR1 as MDHEN and CDR2 as SYDVKM. CDR3 size: 13 residues. Drawing the rest from reference TRBV28 and TRBJ1-1, the complete variable domain is DVKVTQSSRYLVKRTGEKVFLECVQDMDHENMFWYRQDPGLGLRLIYFSYDVKMKEKGDIPEGYSVSREKKERFSLILESASTNQTSMYLCASSPGIGTEAFFGQGTRLTVV.

The chain has TRBV15 and TRBJ1-2; 7 bases are a match to TRBD1. CDR3 length: 15 amino acids. V lost 0 bases and J lost 4; bases outside the gene matches: 5. Germline CDR1 is LNHNV and CDR2 is YYDKDF (reference sequence). As DNA, the CDR3 is TGTGCCACCAGCAGAGAGGCAGGGGGTAGCTATGGCTACACCTTC. This codes for CATSREAGGSYGYTF.

This chain joins TRBV4-1 and TRBJ1-2, with D possibly TRBD1 on 5 matching bases. The germline V and J ends were trimmed by 0 bases and 7 bases, with 15 bases remaining between them. There are 15 residues in the CDR3. The germline V gene encodes CDR1 MGHRA and CDR2 YSYEKL. DNA of the CDR3: TGCGCCAGCAGCCAAGAGGCGTCGGGGGGAGGTGGCTACACCTTC. The encoded protein is CASSQEASGGGGYTF.

J is TRBJ2-2 and V is TRBV7-9; D may match TRBD1 or TRBD2 (5 bases each). Germline values: CDR1 SEHNR, CDR2 FQNEAQ (reference sequence). The CDR3 covers 15 residues. The germline V and J ends were trimmed by 8 bases and 1 base, with 14 bases remaining between them. DNA for the CDR3: TGTGCCAGCGGTAAAGTGGGGGAGAACACCGGGGAGCTGTTTTTT. It is translated as CASGKVGENTGELFF.

V and J are TRBV9 and TRBJ2-2, with 7 positions matching TRBD1. In germline, CDR1 is SGDLS, CDR2 YYNGEE. V shed 0 bases and J 4 bases; nucleotides not matched to a gene: 3. There are 15 residues in the CDR3. The CDR3 DNA follows: TGTGCCAGCAGCGTAGGGGCAGGGGGCACCGGGGAGCTGTTTTTT. Protein sequence: CASSVGAGGTGELFF.

This rearrangement joins TRBV19 to TRBJ1-2, with D possibly being TRBD1 (5 bases). CDR1 and CDR2 (germline): LNHDA, SQIVND (reference sequence). This CDR3 spans 15 amino acids. The ends were cut back, 5 bases at V and 3 bases at J, with 16 bases in the middle. The CDR3 region is CASSPSVGGDYGYTF. CDR3 nucleotide sequence: TGTGCCAGTAGTCCCTCCGTCGGAGGGGACTATGGCTACACCTTC.

The V gene is TRBV30, the J gene TRBJ1-2; 7 bases align to TRBD1. Trimming took 2 bases from V and 2 from J; bases not matched to a gene: 11. CDR3 length: 16 amino acids. Germline CDR1 GTSNPN, CDR2 SVGIG (reference sequence). CDR3 bases: TGTGCCTGGAGTCGAGTGGTCACAGGGGCGAACTATGGCTACACCTTC. Translated: CAWSRVVTGANYGYTF. The full variable domain, rest sourced from reference TRBV30 and TRBJ1-2, is SQTIHQWPATLVQPVGSPLSLECTVEGTSNPNLYWYRQAAGRGLQLLFYSVGIGQISSEVPQNLSASRPQDRQFILSSKKLLLSDSGFYLCAWSRVVTGANYGYTFGSGTRLTVV.

The chain has TRBV18 and TRBJ1-1; the match to TRBD1 covers 8 bases. This CDR3 has 14 residues. V gave up 4 bases and J gave up 4 bases; unmatched junction bases: 5. In germline, CDR1 is KGHSH, CDR2 LQKENI. In DNA form, the CDR3 reads TGTGCCAGCTCACTGGACAGGGCGGCCACTGAAGCTTTCTTT. This gives the protein CASSLDRAATEAFF.

For this clone: The sample contains more than one DNA sequence encoding this CDR3. The rearrangement uses TRBV9 and TRBJ1-1; 9 nucleotides agree with TRBD1. Germline lookup yields CDR1 SGDLS and CDR2 YYNGEE. The V segment lost 0 bases and the J segment 5 bases; nucleotides outside the gene matches: 2. The length of the CDR3 is 14 residues. The DNA for the CDR3 is TGTGCCAGCAGCGTAGGACAGGGGGGGACTGAAGCTTTCTTT. This sequence encodes CASSVGQGGTEAFF.